The 6 T cell receptor beta chains below come from one sample, sequenced in a study of T cells in Graves' hyperthyroidism and ophthalmopathy. Amplification of TCR beta CDR3 regions used RNA as the template. First-round RT-PCR targeting the TCR CDR3 was performed with the HTBI primer set. A single record per CDR3 protein comes from TCRdb applying MiXCR to the multiplex PCR reads. The sample records 530,000 or so distinct CDR3 sequences, roughly a quarter being singletons. Sequencing was performed on blood. These receptors were taken from a young woman with Graves' ophthalmopathy.

Many counts were recorded for this clonotype. This chain uses TRBV6-1 with TRBJ1-1; D not certain. Germline values: CDR1 MNHNS, CDR2 SASEGT. The CDR3 consists of 13 residues. Trimming pared 6 bases from V and 2 bases from J, leaving 10 bases between. The CDR3 sequence: CASRESVNTEAFF. The CDR3 bases are TGTGCCAGCAGGGAGTCAGTAAACACTGAAGCTTTCTTT.

V is TRBV11-1 and J is TRBJ1-2; TRBD1 agrees at 9 bases. J lost 3 bases, V lost 2 bases, and 7 bases had no gene match. CDR1 and CDR2 from the germline V gene are SGHAT and FQDESV (reference sequence). This CDR3 contains 16 residues. As DNA, the CDR3 is TGTGCCAGCAGCTTATACCGGGACAGGGTGGACTATGGCTACACCTTC. It codes for CASSLYRDRVDYGYTF.

Worth noting for this clonotype: This is likely a read error, given that the CDR3 carries no conserved phenylalanine or tryptophan at its end. This chain connects TRBV29-1 to TRBJ1-1, with a possible D match to TRBD1 (6 bases). This CDR3 contains 12 residues. V was shortened by 6 bases and J by 2 bases, with 10 bases between the two germline ends. Looked up from germline, CDR1 is SQVTM and CDR2 is ANQGSEA. The CDR3 reads CSVHRENTEAFY. The DNA of the CDR3 is TGCAGCGTGCACAGGGAAAACACTGAAGCTTTCTAT.

The V call is TRBV11-2, the J call TRBJ1-2; unclear D gene. Germline V gene data show CDR1 as SGHAT and CDR2 as FQNNGV. V lost 0 bases and J 4 bases, leaving 12 bases between the germline ends. CDR3 length: 15 amino acids. The CDR3 coding sequence is TGTGCCAGCAGCTTAGATGGCGGTTCAGGCTATGGCTACACCTTC. Protein product: CASSLDGGSGYGYTF.

This clonotype was recorded many times. The gene calls are TRBV15 and TRBJ2-4; D is perhaps TRBD1 (5 bases). Germline values: CDR1 LNHNV, CDR2 YYDKDF (reference sequence). The CDR3 has 15 residues. The V end was cut by 3 bases, the J end by 5 bases, with 14 bases between. The CDR3 DNA follows: TGTGCCACCAGCAGCTTCCGACAGATCCAAAACATTCAGTACTTC. Protein product: CATSSFRQIQNIQYF. Full variable domain (outside the CDR3, taken from reference TRBV15 and TRBJ2-4): DAMVIQNPRYQVTQFGKPVTLSCSQTLNHNVMYWYQQKSSQAPKLLFHYYDKDFNNEADTPDNFQSRRPNTSFCFLDIRSPGLGDTAMYLCATSSFRQIQNIQYFGAGTRLSVL.

In this sample, this clonotype turned up a few times. The chain recombines TRBV6-2 or TRBV6-3 with TRBJ1-5, with D uncertain. Between the trimmed V and J ends, which lost 6 bases and 7 bases, there was a span of 19 bases. Germline-derived CDR1 and CDR2 are MNHEY and SVGEGT. The CDR3 spans 15 residues. The CDR3 loop is CASSPSSGYRQPQHF. For the CDR3, the DNA is TGTGCCAGCAGCCCCTCGAGCGGGTATCGGCAGCCCCAGCATTTT.